Each of the 25 T cell receptor beta chains below was sequenced from the same sample in a study of blood T cell repertoires in COVID-19. Some clones are missing from TCRdb's copy, which holds only in-frame ones; the method was immunoSEQ multiplex PCR. The profile shows some 390,000 clones, about 90% of them singletons. The sequenced sample was PBMCs or T cells enriched from blood (not recorded which). These TCRs come from a woman aged 30 to 39 who had recovered from COVID-19.

This chain connects TRBV12-3 or TRBV12-4 to TRBJ2-7; D perhaps matches TRBD2 (5 bases). The CDR3 sequence is 13 residues long. The V end lost 6 bases, the J end lost 4 bases, and 13 bases lay between the germline ends. The CDR3 DNA follows: TGTGCCAGCAGCCCGGGTAGGGAGTACGAGCAGTACTTC. Its protein is CASSPGREYEQYF.

The chain carries TRBV30 and TRBJ2-7, with 11 bases identical to TRBD1. Losses at the gene ends were 8 bases for V and 7 bases for J; bases not matched to a gene: 7. Looked up from germline, CDR1 is GTSNPN and CDR2 is SVGIG (reference sequence). The CDR3 is 12 residues long. CDR3 bases: TGTGCCCTTCGGACAGGGGGCTGGGAGCAGTACTTC. It translates to CALRTGGWEQYF.

V is TRBV29-1 and J is TRBJ2-5, with 8 bases lining up with TRBD1. This CDR3 is 15 amino acids long. V dropped 5 bases and J dropped 2; count of bases not matched to a gene: 10. Per germline, CDR1 SQVTM and CDR2 ANQGSEA. The CDR3 bases are TGCAGCGTTCCACGCAGGGGGCAGGGGCAAGAGACCCAGTACTTC. This sequence encodes CSVPRRGQGQETQYF.

The V and J genes are TRBV2 and TRBJ2-5; 8 bases map to TRBD1. The CDR3 length is 15 residues. Unmatched junction bases numbered 8, after V lost 7 bases and J lost 1 base. Germline V CDR1 and CDR2: SNHLY, FYNNEI. The CDR3 bases are TGTGCCAGCACCCGAAACAGGGGGACCCAAGAGACCCAGTACTTC. As protein: CASTRNRGTQETQYF.

The chain joins TRBV29-1 to TRBJ2-1; 7 bases are a match to TRBD1. The germline V gene has CDR1 SQVTM and CDR2 ANQGSEA. V dropped 3 bases and J dropped 0; count of bases not matched to a gene: 2. The CDR3 runs 14 residues. The CDR3 loop reads CSVDGDSSYNEQFF. In DNA form, the CDR3 reads TGCAGCGTTGATGGGGACAGCTCCTACAATGAGCAGTTCTTC.

This chain uses TRBV4-3 with TRBJ2-7, with 12 bases identical to TRBD2. The V and J ends lost 4 bases and 4 bases, in that order; junction bases with no gene match: 5. In germline, CDR1 is LGHNA, CDR2 YSLEER. The CDR3 runs 15 residues. In nucleotides, the CDR3 is TGCGCCAGCAGCCGAACTAGCGGGGGGTTTTACGAGCAGTACTTC. Its translation is CASSRTSGGFYEQYF.

The rearrangement joins TRBV6-2 or TRBV6-3 to TRBJ1-5; TRBD1 agrees at 7 bases. The trim removed 7 bases at V and 7 bases at J, leaving 10 bases unmatched. The germline V gene has CDR1 MNHEY and CDR2 SVGEGT. This CDR3 has 14 amino acids. The CDR3 region is CASTYSGGGQPQHF. The CDR3 region has the DNA TGTGCCAGCACCTACTCAGGGGGGGGGCAGCCCCAGCATTTT.

The chain uses TRBV27 and TRBJ2-2, with D possibly matching TRBD1 (6 bases). Germline V lookup: CDR1 MNHEY, CDR2 SMNVEV (reference sequence). CDR3 length: 14 residues. Between the trimmed V and J ends, which lost 3 bases and 3 bases, there was a span of 8 bases. The CDR3 DNA is TGTGCCAGCAGTTTCGGGACATACACCGGGGAGCTGTTTTTT. Protein: CASSFGTYTGELFF.

V is TRBV27 and J is TRBJ1-1; perhaps TRBD1 as D (6 bases). The CDR3 runs to 13 residues. Between the trimmed V and J ends, which lost 3 bases and 4 bases, there was a span of 9 bases. Germline CDR1 is MNHEY and CDR2 is SMNVEV (reference sequence). CDR3 sequence: CASSLFRGTEAFF. The CDR3 region has the DNA TGTGCCAGCAGTTTGTTCAGGGGCACTGAAGCTTTCTTT.

The V gene is TRBV19, the J gene TRBJ1-1; tentatively, D is TRBD1 (5 bases). The CDR3 covers 13 residues. V gave up 5 bases and J gave up 5 bases, with 12 bases separating them. CDR1 is LNHDA, CDR2 SQIVND, per germline (reference sequence). The CDR3 sequence: CASSLSGVTEAFF. CDR3 nucleotides: TGTGCCAGTAGTCTCTCGGGGGTAACTGAAGCTTTCTTT.

This clone was counted once. This chain links TRBV5-6 with TRBJ1-1; D remains ambiguous. V lost 1 base and J 0 bases, leaving 7 bases between the germline ends. Germline V gene sequence: CDR1 SGHDT, CDR2 YYEEEE. This CDR3 spans 14 amino acids. The CDR3 loop reads CASSLIALNTEAFF. For the CDR3, the DNA is TGTGCCAGCAGCTTGATAGCCCTGAACACTGAAGCTTTCTTT.

This chain connects TRBV6-5 to TRBJ2-1, with 10 positions matching TRBD1. The CDR3 has 15 amino acids. Germline V gene data show CDR1 as MNHEY and CDR2 as SVGAGI. Losses at the gene ends were 4 bases for V and 9 bases for J; bases not matched to a gene: 9. The CDR3 is CASSSGTGVISEQFF. The DNA of the CDR3 is TGTGCCAGCAGTTCCGGGACAGGGGTAATTAGTGAGCAGTTCTTC.

V gene TRBV5-1 combines with J gene TRBJ2-3; a weak D match, TRBD1 (6 bases). CDR1 and CDR2 (germline): SGHRS, YFSETQ. The CDR3 contains 15 residues. Trimming left V 1 base short and J 2 bases short, with 11 bases between. CDR3 residues: CASSLRGLPTDTQYF. CDR3 in DNA: TGCGCCAGCAGCTTGAGGGGGTTGCCCACAGATACGCAGTATTTT. Supplemented by reference TRBV5-1 and TRBJ2-3, the full variable domain reads KAGVTQTPRYLIKTRGQQVTLSCSPISGHRSVSWYQQTPGQGLQFLFEYFSETQRNKGNFPGRFSGRQFSNSRSEMNVSTLELGDSALYLCASSLRGLPTDTQYFGPGTRLTVL.

This clone was counted only a few times. V usage is TRBV5-1 and J usage is TRBJ2-2; weak D call: TRBD2 (5 bases). The V gene's germline CDR1 is SGHRS and CDR2 YFSETQ. Trimming removed 0 bases at V and 0 bases at J, with 15 bases between. This CDR3 contains 18 residues. The CDR3 here is CASSLASFRAANTGELFF. CDR3 coding DNA: TGCGCCAGCAGCTTGGCCTCTTTTCGAGCGGCGAACACCGGGGAGCTGTTTTTT.

The chain employs TRBV6-2 or TRBV6-3 and TRBJ1-1; no clear D. V lost 2 bases and J lost 0, with 7 bases in between. Germline assignment: CDR1 MNHEY and CDR2 SVGEGT. This CDR3 spans 14 amino acids. CDR3 loop: CASSYLDMNTEAFF. The DNA of the CDR3 is TGTGCCAGCAGTTACCTTGACATGAACACTGAAGCTTTCTTT.

This rearrangement joins TRBV7-9 to TRBJ2-7, with 9 bases identical to TRBD1. With V trimmed by 4 bases and J by 4 bases, 11 bases remained unmatched. The germline gives CDR1 SEHNR, CDR2 FQNEAQ (reference sequence). The CDR3 extends over 16 amino acids. CDR3 nucleotide sequence: TGTGCCAGCAGCTCCCCTGGGGGACAGGGAGGGTACGAGCAGTACTTC. This encodes CASSSPGGQGGYEQYF.

The chain couples TRBV3-1 (or the pseudogene TRBV3-2) to TRBJ2-6; D not resolved. Germline-derived CDR1 and CDR2 are LGHDT and YNNKEL (reference sequence). Trimming removed 7 bases from V and 3 bases from J, with 7 bases in between. CDR3 size: 13 residues. CDR3 in amino acids: CASTNGGANVLTF. CDR3 in DNA: TGTGCCAGCACAAACGGTGGGGCCAACGTCCTGACTTTC.

V and J are TRBV5-1 and TRBJ1-5; 9 positions agree with TRBD1. The CDR3 loop spans 15 amino acids. V was pared by 3 bases and J by 7 bases, with 8 bases of the junction left unmatched. Germline V gives CDR1 SGHRS, CDR2 YFSETQ. The CDR3 nucleotides read TGCGCCAGCAGCTACACAGGGGGCCGGGGACAGCCCCAGCATTTT. This codes for CASSYTGGRGQPQHF.

This rearrangement joins TRBV2 to TRBJ1-4, with 7 bases lining up with TRBD1. The CDR3 covers 13 residues. Germline CDR1 reads SNHLY; CDR2 reads FYNNEI. V lost 8 bases to trimming and J lost 6 bases; unmatched junction nucleotides: 6. The CDR3 region is CASWRQGHEKLFF. CDR3 DNA: TGTGCCAGCTGGCGACAGGGACATGAAAAACTGTTTTTT.

The rearrangement joins TRBV4-3 to TRBJ1-2; TRBD1 matches 7 bases. The CDR3 extends over 13 amino acids. With 0 bases clipped from V and 6 bases from J, the junction kept 1 base outside the gene matches. Germline lookup yields CDR1 LGHNA and CDR2 YSLEER. The CDR3 sequence: CASSQDGTDGYTF. The CDR3 DNA follows: TGCGCCAGCAGCCAAGATGGGACAGATGGCTACACCTTC.

The gene calls are TRBV6-5 and TRBJ1-5; 9 bases line up with TRBD1. This CDR3 contains 15 residues. Per germline, CDR1 MNHEY and CDR2 SVGAGI. The V gene end was trimmed by 7 bases and the J gene end by 4 bases; junction bases not matched to a gene: 8. For the CDR3, the DNA is TGTGCCAGCATGTACAGGGGGCATGGTAATCAGCCCCAGCATTTT. Residues: CASMYRGHGNQPQHF.

This chain joins TRBV29-1 and TRBJ2-1, with D maybe TRBD2 (6 bases). CDR3 size: 14 residues. Germline V gene sequence: CDR1 SQVTM, CDR2 ANQGSEA. V lost 3 bases, J lost 0 bases, and 9 bases lay in between. CDR3 residues: CSVDWDSSYNEQFF. The CDR3, as DNA: TGCAGCGTTGACTGGGACTCCTCCTACAATGAGCAGTTCTTC.

The V gene is TRBV5-1, the J gene TRBJ1-6; TRBD1 matches 8 bases. The CDR3 contains 17 residues. V lost 0 bases to trimming and J lost 4 bases; unmatched junction nucleotides: 6. Germline V gene sequence: CDR1 SGHRS, CDR2 YFSETQ. The CDR3 DNA sequence: TGCGCCAGCAGCTTGGGGGGACAGGCCACATATAATTCACCCCTCCACTTT. Amino acid sequence: CASSLGGQATYNSPLHF.

The V gene is TRBV7-3, the J gene TRBJ2-1; maybe TRBD1 (6 bases). Germline-derived CDR1 and CDR2 are SGHTA and FQGTGA. Trimming shortened V by 2 bases and J by 2 bases, and 10 bases separated the two germline ends. The CDR3 sequence is 15 residues long. This CDR3 reads CASSLFGGPYNEQFF. The CDR3 nucleotides read TGTGCCAGCAGCTTATTTGGGGGCCCCTACAATGAGCAGTTCTTC.

This chain uses TRBV19 with TRBJ1-3; D is ambiguous. V lost 6 bases and J 0 bases, leaving 12 bases between the germline ends. Germline CDR1 is LNHDA and CDR2 is SQIVND (reference sequence). CDR3 size: 15 residues. CDR3: CASRSGLYSGNTIYF. CDR3 sequence (DNA): TGTGCCAGTAGGAGTGGACTGTACTCTGGAAACACCATATATTTT.